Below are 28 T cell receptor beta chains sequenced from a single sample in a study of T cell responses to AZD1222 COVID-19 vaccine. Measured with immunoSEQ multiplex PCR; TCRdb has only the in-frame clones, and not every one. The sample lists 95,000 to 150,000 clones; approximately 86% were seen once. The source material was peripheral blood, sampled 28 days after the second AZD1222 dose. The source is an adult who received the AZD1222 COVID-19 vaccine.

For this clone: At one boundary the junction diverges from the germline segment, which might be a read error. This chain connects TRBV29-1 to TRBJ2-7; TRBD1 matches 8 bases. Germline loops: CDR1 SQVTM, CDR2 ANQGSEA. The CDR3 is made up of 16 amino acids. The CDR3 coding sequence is TGCAGCGTTGAAGAGGACAGGGTAGATGGCTCCCACGAGCAGTACTTC. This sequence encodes CSVEEDRVDGSHEQYF.

CDR3 residues: CATLSPVNTEAFF. For the CDR3, the DNA is TGTGCCACCTTAAGTCCGGTGAACACTGAAGCTTTCTTT. V and J are TRBV27 and TRBJ1-1; D unresolved. This CDR3 contains 13 residues. V shed 10 bases and J shed 0 bases, with 12 bases lying between them. Germline loops: CDR1 MNHEY, CDR2 SMNVEV (reference sequence).

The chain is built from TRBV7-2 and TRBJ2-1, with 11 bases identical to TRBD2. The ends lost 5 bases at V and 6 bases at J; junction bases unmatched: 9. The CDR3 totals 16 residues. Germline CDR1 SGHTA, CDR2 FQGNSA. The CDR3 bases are TGTGCCAGCAGCCCTGCTAGCGGGGGGATGGGCAATGAGCAGTTCTTC. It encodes CASSPASGGMGNEQFF. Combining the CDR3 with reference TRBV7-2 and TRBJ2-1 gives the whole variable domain GAGVSQSPSNKVTEKGKDVELRCDPISGHTALYWYRQSLGQGLEFLIYFQGNSAPDKSGLPSDRFSAERTGGSVSTLTIQRTQQEDSAVYLCASSPASGGMGNEQFFGPGTRLTVL.

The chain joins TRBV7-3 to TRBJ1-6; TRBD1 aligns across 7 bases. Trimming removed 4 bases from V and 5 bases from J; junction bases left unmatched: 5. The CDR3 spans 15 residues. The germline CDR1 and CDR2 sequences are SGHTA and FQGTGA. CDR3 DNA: TGTGCCAGCAGCTCACAGGGGAGGCATAATTCACCCCTCCACTTT. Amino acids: CASSSQGRHNSPLHF.

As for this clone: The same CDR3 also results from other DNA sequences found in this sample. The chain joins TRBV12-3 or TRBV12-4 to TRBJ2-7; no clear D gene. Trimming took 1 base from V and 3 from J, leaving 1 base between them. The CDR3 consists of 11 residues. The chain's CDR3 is CASSLGYEQYF. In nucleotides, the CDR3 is TGTGCCAGCAGTTTAGGCTACGAGCAGTACTTC.

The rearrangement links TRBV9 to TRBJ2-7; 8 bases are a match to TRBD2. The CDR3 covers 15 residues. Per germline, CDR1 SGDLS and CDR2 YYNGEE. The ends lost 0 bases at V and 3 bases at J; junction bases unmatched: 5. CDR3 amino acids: CASSVEAGGSYEQYF. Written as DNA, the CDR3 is TGTGCCAGCAGCGTAGAGGCGGGGGGCAGCTACGAGCAGTACTTC.

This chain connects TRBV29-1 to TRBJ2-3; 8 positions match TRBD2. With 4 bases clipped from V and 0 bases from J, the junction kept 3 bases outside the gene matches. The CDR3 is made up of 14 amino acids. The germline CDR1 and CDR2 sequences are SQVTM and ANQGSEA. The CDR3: CSVAGGVSTDTQYF. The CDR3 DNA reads TGCAGCGTTGCCGGGGGGGTTAGCACAGATACGCAGTATTTT.

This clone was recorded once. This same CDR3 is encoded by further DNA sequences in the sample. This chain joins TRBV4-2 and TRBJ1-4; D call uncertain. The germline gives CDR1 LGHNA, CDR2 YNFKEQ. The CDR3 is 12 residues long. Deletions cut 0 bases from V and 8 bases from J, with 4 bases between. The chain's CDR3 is CASSQDREKLFF. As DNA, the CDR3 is TGTGCCAGCAGCCAAGATCGAGAAAAACTGTTTTTT.

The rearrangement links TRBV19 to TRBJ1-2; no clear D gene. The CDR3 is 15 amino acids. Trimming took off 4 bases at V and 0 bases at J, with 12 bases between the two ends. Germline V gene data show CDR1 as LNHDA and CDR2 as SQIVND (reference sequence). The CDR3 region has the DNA TGTGCCAGTAGTACCCGACCGGGAACTAACTATGGCTACACCTTC. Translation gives CASSTRPGTNYGYTF.

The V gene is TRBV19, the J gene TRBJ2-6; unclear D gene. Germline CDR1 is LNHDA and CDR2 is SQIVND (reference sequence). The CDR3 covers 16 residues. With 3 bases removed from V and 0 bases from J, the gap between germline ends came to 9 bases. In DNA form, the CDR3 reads TGTGCCAGTAGTATCCTCCCGAGCTCTGGGGCCAACGTCCTGACTTTC. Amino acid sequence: CASSILPSSGANVLTF. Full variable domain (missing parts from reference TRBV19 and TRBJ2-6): DGGITQSPKYLFRKEGQNVTLSCEQNLNHDAMYWYRQDPGQGLRLIYYSQIVNDFQKGDIAEGYSVSREKKESFPLTVTSAQKNPTAFYLCASSILPSSGANVLTFGAGSRLTVL.

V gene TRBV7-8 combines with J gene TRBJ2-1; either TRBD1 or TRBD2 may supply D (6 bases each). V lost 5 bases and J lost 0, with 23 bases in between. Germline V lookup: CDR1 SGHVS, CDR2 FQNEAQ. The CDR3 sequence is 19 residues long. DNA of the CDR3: TGTGCCAGCAGCACGACAAGGGGGGATTTATTTTACTCCTACAATGAGCAGTTCTTC. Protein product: CASSTTRGDLFYSYNEQFF. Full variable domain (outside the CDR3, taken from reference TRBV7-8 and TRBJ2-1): GAGVSQSPRYKVAKRGQDVALRCDPISGHVSLFWYQQALGQGPEFLTYFQNEAQLDKSGLPSDRFFAERPEGSVSTLKIQRTQQEDSAVYLCASSTTRGDLFYSYNEQFFGPGTRLTVL.

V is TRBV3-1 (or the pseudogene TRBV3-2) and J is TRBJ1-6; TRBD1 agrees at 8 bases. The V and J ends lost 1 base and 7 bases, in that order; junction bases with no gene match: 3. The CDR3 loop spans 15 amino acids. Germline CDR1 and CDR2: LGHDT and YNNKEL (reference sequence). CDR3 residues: CASSQGRTGNSPLHF. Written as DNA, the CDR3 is TGTGCCAGCAGCCAAGGCCGGACAGGGAATTCACCCCTCCACTTT.

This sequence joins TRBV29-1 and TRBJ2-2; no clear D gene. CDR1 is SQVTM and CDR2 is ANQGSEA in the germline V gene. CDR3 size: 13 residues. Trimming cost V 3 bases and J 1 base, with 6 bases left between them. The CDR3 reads CSVDRGNTGELFF. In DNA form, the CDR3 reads TGCAGCGTTGATCGCGGGAACACCGGGGAGCTGTTTTTT.

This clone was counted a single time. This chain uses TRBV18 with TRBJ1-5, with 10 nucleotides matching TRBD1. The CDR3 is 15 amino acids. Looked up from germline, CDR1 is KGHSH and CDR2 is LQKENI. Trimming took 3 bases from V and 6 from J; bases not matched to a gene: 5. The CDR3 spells CASSPGTGALQPQHF. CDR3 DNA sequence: TGTGCCAGCTCACCCGGGACAGGGGCTCTTCAGCCCCAGCATTTT.

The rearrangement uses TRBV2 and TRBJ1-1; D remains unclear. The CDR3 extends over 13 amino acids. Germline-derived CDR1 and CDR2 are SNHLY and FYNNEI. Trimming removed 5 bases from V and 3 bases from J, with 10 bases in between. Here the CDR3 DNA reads TGTGCCAGCAGTTCTGGGCTGGACACTGAAGCTTTCTTT. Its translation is CASSSGLDTEAFF.

CDR3 sequence reads: CASGTQNTGELFF. CDR3 nucleotide sequence: TGTGCTAGTGGCACACAGAACACCGGGGAGCTGTTTTTT. This chain connects TRBV12-5 to TRBJ2-2; D not certain. The V end was cut by 6 bases, the J end by 1 base, with 6 bases between. Looked up from germline, CDR1 is LGHNT and CDR2 is FRNRAP. This CDR3 contains 13 residues.

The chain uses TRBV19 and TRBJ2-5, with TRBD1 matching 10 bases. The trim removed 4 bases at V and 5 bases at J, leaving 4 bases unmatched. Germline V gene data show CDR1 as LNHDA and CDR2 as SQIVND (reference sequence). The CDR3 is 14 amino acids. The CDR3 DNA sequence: TGTGCCAGTAGTAGGGGACAGGGGACTGAGACCCAGTACTTC. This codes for CASSRGQGTETQYF.

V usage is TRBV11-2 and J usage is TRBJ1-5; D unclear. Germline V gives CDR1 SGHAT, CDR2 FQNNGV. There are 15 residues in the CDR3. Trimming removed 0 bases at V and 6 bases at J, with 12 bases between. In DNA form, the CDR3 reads TGTGCCAGCAGCTTAGATCAAGCTGTCCCTCAGCCCCAGCATTTT. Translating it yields CASSLDQAVPQPQHF.

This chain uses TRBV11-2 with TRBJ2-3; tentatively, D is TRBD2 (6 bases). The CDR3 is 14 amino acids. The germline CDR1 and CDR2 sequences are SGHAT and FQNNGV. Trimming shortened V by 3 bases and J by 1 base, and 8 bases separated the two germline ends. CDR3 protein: CASSLGGGTDTQYF. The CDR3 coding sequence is TGTGCCAGCAGCTTGGGGGGAGGCACAGATACGCAGTATTTT.

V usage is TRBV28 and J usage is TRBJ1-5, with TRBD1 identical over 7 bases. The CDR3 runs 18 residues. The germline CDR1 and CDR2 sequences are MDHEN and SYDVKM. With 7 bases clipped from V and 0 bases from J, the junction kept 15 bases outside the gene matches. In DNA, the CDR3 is TGTGCCAGCACGGAGGGGACCGGGACAGAGTATAGCAATCAGCCCCAGCATTTT. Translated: CASTEGTGTEYSNQPQHF.

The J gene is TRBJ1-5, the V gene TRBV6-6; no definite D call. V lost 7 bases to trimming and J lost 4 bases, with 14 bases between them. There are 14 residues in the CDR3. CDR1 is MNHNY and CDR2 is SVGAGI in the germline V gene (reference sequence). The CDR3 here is CASNPSVGNQPQHF. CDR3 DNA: TGTGCCAGCAACCCGAGCGTGGGAAATCAGCCCCAGCATTTT.

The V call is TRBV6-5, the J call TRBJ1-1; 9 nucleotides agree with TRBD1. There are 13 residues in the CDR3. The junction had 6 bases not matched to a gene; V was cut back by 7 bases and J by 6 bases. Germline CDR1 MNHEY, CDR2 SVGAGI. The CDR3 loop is CASNPGQGAEAFF. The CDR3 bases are TGTGCCAGCAATCCGGGACAGGGCGCTGAAGCTTTCTTT.

CDR3 amino acids: CATSRVRLATYNEQFF. CDR3 nucleotides: TGTGCCACCAGCAGAGTCCGACTAGCCACCTACAATGAGCAGTTCTTC. The chain joins TRBV15 to TRBJ2-1; 7 nucleotides align to TRBD2. The germline CDR1 and CDR2 sequences are LNHNV and YYDKDF (reference sequence). V shed 1 base and J 2 bases; nucleotides not matched to a gene: 5. This CDR3 has 16 amino acids.

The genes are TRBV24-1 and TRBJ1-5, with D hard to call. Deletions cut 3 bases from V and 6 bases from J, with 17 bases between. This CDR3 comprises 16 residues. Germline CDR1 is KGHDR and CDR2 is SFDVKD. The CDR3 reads CATSDPREGGSQPQHF. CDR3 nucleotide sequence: TGTGCCACCAGTGATCCTCGGGAGGGAGGTAGTCAGCCCCAGCATTTT.

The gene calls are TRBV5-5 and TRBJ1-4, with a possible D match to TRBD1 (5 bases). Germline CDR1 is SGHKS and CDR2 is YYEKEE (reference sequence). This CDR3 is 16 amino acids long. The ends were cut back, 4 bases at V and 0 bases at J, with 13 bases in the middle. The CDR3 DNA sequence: TGTGCCAGCAGCCCCAGGGTCGGTACAACTAATGAAAAACTGTTTTTT. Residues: CASSPRVGTTNEKLFF.

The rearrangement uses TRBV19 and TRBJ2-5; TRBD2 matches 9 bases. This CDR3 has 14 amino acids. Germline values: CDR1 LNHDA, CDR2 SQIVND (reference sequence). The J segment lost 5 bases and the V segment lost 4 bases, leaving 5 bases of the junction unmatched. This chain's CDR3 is CASSTRLAEETQYF. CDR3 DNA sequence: TGTGCCAGTAGTACGAGACTAGCGGAGGAGACCCAGTACTTC. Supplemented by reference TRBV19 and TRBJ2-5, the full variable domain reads DGGITQSPKYLFRKEGQNVTLSCEQNLNHDAMYWYRQDPGQGLRLIYYSQIVNDFQKGDIAEGYSVSREKKESFPLTVTSAQKNPTAFYLCASSTRLAEETQYFGPGTRLLVL.

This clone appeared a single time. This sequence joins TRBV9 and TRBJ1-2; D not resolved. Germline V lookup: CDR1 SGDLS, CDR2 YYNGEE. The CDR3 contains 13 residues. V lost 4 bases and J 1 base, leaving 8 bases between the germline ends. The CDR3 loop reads CASSLMINYGYTF. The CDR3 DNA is TGTGCCAGCAGCCTTATGATTAACTATGGCTACACCTTC.

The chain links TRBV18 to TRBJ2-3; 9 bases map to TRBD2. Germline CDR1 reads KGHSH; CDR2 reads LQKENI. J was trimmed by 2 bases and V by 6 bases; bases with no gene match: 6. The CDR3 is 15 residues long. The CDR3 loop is CASSPSGGYTDTQYF. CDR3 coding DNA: TGTGCCAGCTCGCCCAGCGGGGGGTACACAGATACGCAGTATTTT.